This T cell receptor beta chain was profiled in a study of cytomegalovirus exposure and HLA in healthy donors. Primers included in the PCR were 60 Vbeta and 13 Jbeta primers. Clones were sequenced by immunoSEQ multiplex PCR, and TCRdb holds only the in-frame ones, with some missing. This table holds approximately 120,000 clones, 70% to 80% found once. Remarks on this clone: Its antigen remains unknown.

Regarding the study as a whole: Cytomegalovirus-associated TCR beta chains were listed, numbering some 180. Follow-up analysis found HLA locus-dependent TCR association rates, highest for DRB1 and lowest for HLA-C.

Germline assignment: CDR1 SGHTA and CDR2 FQGNSA. V lost 4 bases to trimming and J lost 4 bases, with 25 bases between them. CDR3 length equals 18 residues. The chain links TRBV7-2 to TRBJ2-5; the D gene is possibly TRBD2 (7 bases). The specimen sequenced was PBMCs. This TCR derives from a woman aged 45-59 years in good health and CMV-seropositive. CDR3 nucleotides: TGTGCCAGCAGCTCGGAATTCCGGGACTACAGGGTCTCAGAGACCCAGTACTTC. Encoded protein: CASSSEFRDYRVSETQYF.